This TCR beta chain was obtained from a study of blood T cell repertoires in COVID-19. Profiling relied on immunoSEQ multiplex PCR, and the TCRdb table lists in-frame clones only, not all of them. In the table there are roughly 170,000 clones, roughly four fifths of which are singletons. V lost 12 bases to trimming and J lost 10 bases, with 21 bases between them. The CDR3 is 14 amino acids. CDR1 is KGHDR and CDR2 is SFDVKD in the germline V gene. The sample was peripheral blood. The sequence was collected from a human donor in a cohort sampled during active COVID-19. The gene calls are TRBV24-1 and TRBJ1-6, with a possible D match to TRBD1 (6 bases). DNA for the CDR3: TGTGCCTCCTTCCGCGGACAGAAGGTCTCACCCCTCCACTTT. Protein sequence: CASFRGQKVSPLHF.